The clone carrying this TCR beta chain was detected ten times or more. The antigen is undetermined. The sample is drawn from a study of neurological immune-mediated disorders. PBMCs stored at -80 C, 2 million in total, were the source of the unsorted libraries. Findings of the study overall: No expanded-clone CDR3 amino acid sequence recurred across subjects, suggesting private TCR-beta repertoires.

The cDNA was generated by 5'RACE with 10-nucleotide random UMIs. Via MiXCR, TCRdb re-called the 5' RACE reads, giving one row per CDR3 protein. The sample has 35,000 to 45,000 distinct CDR3 sequences; 11% to 15% are singletons. The V gene lost 2 bases and the J gene lost 0 bases, with 7 bases spanning the gap. This CDR3 has 14 amino acids. Germline loops: CDR1 SGHTA, CDR2 FQGNSA. The receptor was derived from a woman aged 50 to 60 with HTLV-1-associated myelopathy (HAM/TSP). The rearrangement joins TRBV7-2 to TRBJ1-1; unclear D gene. The sample consisted of PBMCs. CDR3 DNA sequence: TGTGCCAGCAGCTTAACCACCATGAACACTGAAGCTTTCTTT. Translated, it gives CASSLTTMNTEAFF.